The 17 T cell receptor beta chains below were found in one sample sequenced in a study of shared clonotypes between healthy human individuals. Sequencing was performed with immunoSEQ multiplex PCR; in TCRdb, only in-frame clones are kept and a portion is missing. The data contain about 2 million clones, about 95% of them seen just once; the ten biggest clones take up more than 0.95%. The naive CD8 population came from CD45RO-negative cells selected for CCR7, without terminally differentiated effector memory CD45RA+ cells. Sequenced: naive CD8+ T cells sorted from blood. The receptors come from a man aged 18-30 years in good health.

The rearrangement joins TRBV6-5 to TRBJ2-2, with TRBD1 matching 9 bases. J was trimmed by 4 bases and V by 4 bases; bases with no gene match: 7. This CDR3 is 16 amino acids long. Per germline, CDR1 MNHEY and CDR2 SVGAGI. The CDR3 loop reads CASSSTDRGITGELFF. As DNA, the CDR3 is TGTGCCAGCAGTTCCACAGACAGGGGGATCACCGGGGAGCTGTTTTTT.

The chain joins TRBV28 to TRBJ1-1, with 7 bases identical to TRBD1. Per germline, CDR1 MDHEN and CDR2 SYDVKM. The J segment lost 3 bases and the V segment lost 2 bases, leaving 9 bases of the junction unmatched. This CDR3 is built from 16 residues. The CDR3 DNA reads TGTGCCAGCAGTTTACAAGGGGAGGGGGCGGACACTGAAGCTTTCTTT. Its protein product is CASSLQGEGADTEAFF.

This chain joins TRBV4-3 and TRBJ2-7; D might be TRBD1 (5 bases). The germline V gene has CDR1 LGHNA and CDR2 YSLEER. There are 15 residues in the CDR3. V dropped 0 bases and J dropped 5 bases, with 14 bases sitting between them. The CDR3 nucleotides read TGCGCCAGCAGCCAAGATCTGGGGCTTTGGAACGAGCAGTACTTC. Its translation: CASSQDLGLWNEQYF.

V is TRBV27 and J is TRBJ1-2; 7 positions match TRBD1. CDR3 length equals 12 residues. V was clipped by 6 bases and J by 7 bases; unmatched bases: 5. The germline V gene encodes CDR1 MNHEY and CDR2 SMNVEV (reference sequence). This CDR3 is CASRDRESGYTF. The CDR3 DNA sequence: TGTGCCAGCAGAGACAGGGAGAGTGGCTACACCTTC.

This chain connects TRBV2 to TRBJ1-1; tentatively, D is TRBD1 (5 bases). CDR1 SNHLY and CDR2 FYNNEI come from the germline V gene. V was cut by 11 bases and J by 1 base, with 26 bases left in between. CDR3 length: 17 amino acids. Here the CDR3 reads CAGFNEGEWDPNTEAFF. CDR3 in DNA: TGTGCCGGATTTAACGAGGGTGAATGGGACCCGAACACTGAAGCTTTCTTT.

V usage is TRBV27 and J usage is TRBJ2-7, with 13 bases fitting TRBD2. Germline V CDR1 and CDR2: MNHEY, SMNVEV (reference sequence). CDR3 length: 14 amino acids. J gave up 2 bases and V 10 bases, and 5 bases lay outside the gene matches. DNA for the CDR3: TGTGCCACCAGACTAGCGGGAGGCCCCTACGAGCAGTACTTC. Its translation is CATRLAGGPYEQYF.

V and J are TRBV10-3 and TRBJ2-1; D is possibly TRBD2 (5 bases). Trimming pared 7 bases from V and 0 bases from J, leaving 13 bases between. The CDR3 runs to 15 residues. Germline V gene data show CDR1 as ENHRY and CDR2 as SYGVKD. The CDR3 coding sequence is TGTGCCATCAACCCGGGGATGAGCTCCTACAATGAGCAGTTCTTC. Translated, it gives CAINPGMSSYNEQFF.

This chain connects TRBV6-1 to TRBJ1-2, with 8 bases matching TRBD1. The CDR3 length is 15 residues. CDR1 and CDR2 from the germline V gene are MNHNS and SASEGT. With V trimmed by 2 bases and J by 5 bases, 7 bases remained unmatched. The CDR3 is CASSELVQGAYGYTF. CDR3 bases: TGTGCCAGCAGTGAACTTGTCCAGGGGGCGTATGGCTACACCTTC.

The chain combines TRBV4-3 with TRBJ2-2; D remains ambiguous. The ends were cut back, 0 bases at V and 7 bases at J, with 9 bases in the middle. Germline lookup yields CDR1 LGHNA and CDR2 YSLEER. CDR3 length: 14 amino acids. CDR3 DNA: TGCGCCAGCAGCCAAGACTTGAGTGGCGGGGAGCTGTTTTTT. Translation: CASSQDLSGGELFF.

The chain is built from TRBV6-5 and TRBJ1-1; D call uncertain. CDR3 size: 15 residues. Trimming cost V 0 bases and J 2 bases, with 10 bases left between them. CDR1 MNHEY and CDR2 SVGAGI come from the germline V gene. CDR3 nucleotide sequence: TGTGCCAGCAGTTACTCGATTGGCATTAACACTGAAGCTTTCTTT. It is translated as CASSYSIGINTEAFF.

Comment on this clone: The same CDR3 is also encoded by other DNA sequences in this sample. The chain has TRBV4-1 and TRBJ1-2; a possible D gene is TRBD1 (6 bases). CDR1 and CDR2 (germline): MGHRA, YSYEKL. The CDR3 totals 15 residues. Trimming shortened V by 0 bases and J by 4 bases, and 12 bases separated the two germline ends. CDR3 DNA: TGCGCCAGCAGCCAAGACAGGGGTAAGGGCTATGGCTACACCTTC. This encodes CASSQDRGKGYGYTF.

The rearrangement uses TRBV9 and TRBJ2-7; 9 bases map to TRBD2. The CDR3 is made up of 15 amino acids. Germline V gene lookup returns CDR1 SGDLS and CDR2 YYNGEE. J gave up 1 base and V 3 bases, and 5 bases lay outside the gene matches. The CDR3, as DNA: TGTGCCAGCAGCGGCGGGACTAGCTTATCCTACGAGCAGTACTTC. It specifies CASSGGTSLSYEQYF.

The chain has TRBV7-6 and TRBJ2-7; 9 bases are a match to TRBD1. The length of the CDR3 is 17 residues. J lost 3 bases, V lost 0 bases, and 9 bases had no gene match. Germline CDR1 SGHVS, CDR2 FNYEAQ. CDR3: CASSLAGTGGEFYEQYF. The CDR3 bases are TGTGCCAGCAGCTTAGCGGGAACAGGGGGCGAATTCTACGAGCAGTACTTC.

The genes are TRBV28 and TRBJ1-6; the D is unclear. Trimming removed 2 bases at V and 2 bases at J, with 4 bases between. Germline V lookup: CDR1 MDHEN, CDR2 SYDVKM. There are 14 residues in the CDR3. The CDR3 is CASSLRTYNSPLHF. CDR3 bases: TGTGCCAGCAGTTTACGAACCTATAATTCACCCCTCCACTTT.

DNA of the CDR3: TGCGCCAGCAGTCGGGACAGGGGCGGCGAGCAGTACTTC. This encodes CASSRDRGGEQYF. The chain has TRBV4-1 and TRBJ2-7; 10 bases are shared with TRBD1. There are 13 residues in the CDR3. Losses at the gene ends were 6 bases for V and 6 bases for J; bases not matched to a gene: 5. Germline values: CDR1 MGHRA, CDR2 YSYEKL.

This sequence joins TRBV19 and TRBJ2-2; D perhaps matches TRBD2 (5 bases). Germline-derived CDR1 and CDR2 are LNHDA and SQIVND (reference sequence). The V and J ends lost 3 bases and 1 base respectively, with 9 bases between them. This CDR3 has 15 amino acids. The DNA of the CDR3 is TGTGCCAGTAGTATTAGTAGCGTGAACACCGGGGAGCTGTTTTTT. Its protein is CASSISSVNTGELFF.

The chain is built from TRBV6-1 and TRBJ1-1; 7 bases align to TRBD1. The CDR3 has 11 amino acids. After removal of 8 bases from V and 5 bases from J, the junction contained 2 bases not matched to a gene. Per germline, CDR1 MNHNS and CDR2 SASEGT. This CDR3 reads CASQGETEAFF. CDR3 nucleotides: TGTGCCAGCCAGGGGGAGACTGAAGCTTTCTTT.